Presented here are 5 T cell receptor beta chains from one specimen sequenced in a study of CD8 T cells in ankylosing spondylitis. MiXCR, applied by TCRdb to the 5' RACE reads, yields one record per CDR3 protein. Among fewer than 250,000 distinct CDR3 sequences listed, approximately 10% were seen once. Specimen: blood, either unsorted or a sorted T cell fraction (not recorded which). These receptors all come from a male donor with ankylosing spondylitis or in good health (not recorded which).

This clonotype was seen many times. The gene calls are TRBV9 and TRBJ1-1; the D gene is possibly TRBD1 (6 bases). V was trimmed by 4 bases and J by 10 bases, leaving 23 bases between them. The CDR3 runs to 15 residues. CDR1 and CDR2 (germline): SGDLS, YYNGEE. The CDR3 loop reads CASSPRGGRAVTAFF. CDR3 sequence (DNA): TGTGCCAGCAGCCCGAGGGGGGGGCGGGCGGTTACAGCTTTCTTT.

This clonotype was recorded many times. The chain links TRBV5-1 to TRBJ2-1; TRBD2 aligns across 10 bases. This CDR3 spans 16 amino acids. The germline gives CDR1 SGHRS, CDR2 YFSETQ. With V trimmed by 3 bases and J by 3 bases, 6 bases remained unmatched. In DNA, the CDR3 is TGCGCCAGCAGCTCCACCCCTAGCGGGAGCTACAATGAGCAGTTCTTC. This sequence encodes CASSSTPSGSYNEQFF.

This clonotype appeared a few times. J is TRBJ1-1 and V is TRBV7-9, with D unclear. The CDR3 extends over 13 amino acids. Germline V CDR1 and CDR2: SEHNR, FQNEAQ (reference sequence). Trimming shortened V by 2 bases and J by 9 bases, and 13 bases separated the two germline ends. The CDR3 reads CASSLPSSQKAFF. CDR3 in DNA: TGTGCCAGCAGCTTACCGAGCTCACAAAAAGCTTTCTTT.

This clonotype appeared many times. The chain is built from TRBV7-2 and TRBJ2-5, with TRBD2 matching 9 bases. The length of the CDR3 is 14 residues. Germline CDR1 SGHTA, CDR2 FQGNSA. V lost 5 bases, J lost 4 bases, and 5 bases stayed unmatched. The CDR3 region is CASSAGLAIETQYF. The CDR3 DNA is TGTGCCAGCAGCGCAGGACTAGCGATAGAGACCCAGTACTTC.

This clonotype was seen at least ten times. The CDR3 protein is CASKRASGTYNEQFF. CDR3 in DNA: TGTGCCAGCAAGCGGGCTAGCGGCACCTACAATGAGCAGTTCTTC. The chain recombines TRBV2 with TRBJ2-1; 7 bases map to TRBD2. The V segment lost 7 bases and the J segment 2 bases; nucleotides outside the gene matches: 8. From germline, CDR1 is SNHLY and CDR2 FYNNEI. This CDR3 is 15 amino acids long.